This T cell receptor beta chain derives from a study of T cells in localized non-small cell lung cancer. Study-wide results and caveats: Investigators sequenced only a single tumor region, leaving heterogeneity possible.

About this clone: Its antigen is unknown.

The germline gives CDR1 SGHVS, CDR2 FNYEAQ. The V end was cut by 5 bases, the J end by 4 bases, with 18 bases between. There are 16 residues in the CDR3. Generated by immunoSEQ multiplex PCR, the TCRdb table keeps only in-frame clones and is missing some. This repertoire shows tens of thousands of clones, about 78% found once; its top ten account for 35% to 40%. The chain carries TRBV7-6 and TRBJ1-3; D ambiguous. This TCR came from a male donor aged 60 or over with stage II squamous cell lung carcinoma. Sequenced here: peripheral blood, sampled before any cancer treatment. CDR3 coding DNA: TGTGCCAGCAGCGAAGGAAGGATACCCCTCGGAAACACCATATATTTT. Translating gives CASSEGRIPLGNTIYF.